Shown below are 6 T cell receptor beta chains from a single sample sequenced in a study of blood T cell repertoires in COVID-19. Only in-frame clones appear in the TCRdb table, and some are missing; sequencing was by immunoSEQ multiplex PCR. Of about 300,000 clones listed, roughly 91% are singletons. Sequences were obtained from peripheral blood. Source of these receptors: a woman under 40 with COVID-19, enrolled during active disease.

This chain links TRBV4-3 with TRBJ1-2; TRBD1 agrees at 8 bases. The V gene end was trimmed by 0 bases and the J gene end by 5 bases; junction bases not matched to a gene: 8. The germline V gene encodes CDR1 LGHNA and CDR2 YSLEER. This CDR3 comprises 16 residues. The CDR3 reads CASSQDGQGAGYGYTF. CDR3 in DNA: TGCGCCAGCAGCCAAGATGGGCAGGGGGCAGGATATGGCTACACCTTC.

A single count supports this clone. The chain employs TRBV7-8 and TRBJ1-1, with a weak D call TRBD1 (6 bases). The CDR3 has 14 residues. V was pared by 4 bases and J by 8 bases, with 17 bases between. The germline V gene encodes CDR1 SGHVS and CDR2 FQNEAQ. CDR3 DNA: TGTGCCAGCAGCTCCTGGACAGTCCCGGGAGAAGCTTTCTTT. Translated: CASSSWTVPGEAFF.

J is TRBJ1-5 and V is TRBV6-2 or TRBV6-3; the match to TRBD1 covers 7 bases. CDR3 length: 18 amino acids. The ends lost 7 bases at V and 2 bases at J; junction bases unmatched: 17. Germline V lookup: CDR1 MNHEY, CDR2 SVGEGT. DNA for the CDR3: TGTGCCAGCAACCCACAGGGGATGAGGGTTTTGGGCAATCAGCCCCAGCATTTT. Translating gives CASNPQGMRVLGNQPQHF.

There are a few counts of this clone. The rearrangement links TRBV5-1 to TRBJ2-1; 8 positions agree with TRBD2. With V trimmed by 4 bases and J by 10 bases, 19 bases remained unmatched. In germline, CDR1 is SGHRS, CDR2 YFSETQ. The length of the CDR3 is 17 residues. CDR3 sequence (DNA): TGCGCCAGCAGCGTATCTTCTAGTGTCGGGGGGGCTAAAGAGCAGTTCTTC. This gives the protein CASSVSSSVGGAKEQFF.

This clone was seen only once. J is TRBJ1-1 and V is TRBV9; D remains unclear. Germline values: CDR1 SGDLS, CDR2 YYNGEE. Trimming left V 7 bases short and J 3 bases short, with 10 bases between. The CDR3 is 12 residues long. CDR3 loop: CASRGDYTEAFF. CDR3 nucleotides: TGTGCCAGCCGGGGAGACTACACTGAAGCTTTCTTT.

V and J are TRBV21-1 and TRBJ2-2; TRBD2 is taken as the D call from the table, unchecked against the DNA. TRBV21-1 is a pseudogene locus. CDR3 length equals 18 residues. The CDR3 reads CASSRRRIGRANTGELFF. The CDR3 bases are TGTGCCAGCAGCAGGAGGCGGATAGGACGTGCGAACACCGGGGAGCTGTTTTTT.